The clone carrying this T cell receptor beta chain has a single count. Sequencing used immunoSEQ multiplex PCR; TCRdb keeps in-frame clones, though not all of them. The table shows roughly 86,000 clones, with just over 90% occurring only once. The data are from a study of control samples from healthy donors and cancer patients. The CDR3 is 14 residues long. Trimming pared 2 bases from V and 3 bases from J, leaving 8 bases between. Germline loops: CDR1 MNHNS, CDR2 SASEGT. The TCR was taken from a woman between 25 and 40 years old in good health. The chain links TRBV6-1 to TRBJ1-5; D gene unclear. Material for sequencing was blood. The chain's CDR3 is CASSESVFNQPQHF. Here the CDR3 DNA reads TGTGCCAGCAGTGAAAGCGTTTTCAATCAGCCCCAGCATTTT.